This T cell receptor beta chain was obtained from a study of shared clonotypes between healthy human individuals (dated by TCRdb to 2019 to 2021). Study-level background: The cohort included a few men and a couple of women between 18 and 49 years of age. For each donor, CD4 naive and CD4 memory were each given three plates, CD8 naive was given two plates, and CD8 memory was given one plate. To estimate repertoire size and how much clonotype sharing occurs between individuals, the study deeply sequenced the blood TCR repertoires of several healthy adults. Different laboratories and diverse techniques were used to prepare libraries and sequence TCR repertoires, to increase sequencing depth and limit assay-specific biases. Leukapheresis yielded between about 0.9 and 10 billion PBMCs per donor.

CD8 naive samples were obtained by positive selection for CCR7 among CD45RO-negative cells, yielding a CD45RA+CCR7+ population from which TemRA cells were excluded. The donors were healthy, HIV-negative adults with no recently reported acute infections or vaccinations. Every donor was a Caucasian adult living in Nashville, Tennessee, USA. After blood collection by leukapheresis, PBMCs were isolated using Ficoll-Histopaque density gradient centrifugation and then cryopreserved in the vapor phase of liquid nitrogen. Purity and quantity of every magnetically sorted T cell population were checked by analytical flow cytometry. Each sorted fraction had its genomic DNA isolated and then quantified by UV absorbance on a Nanodrop 2000c. The germline V gene provides CDR1 SGHTA and CDR2 FQGNSA. A distance of 13 bases separates the germline ends of V and J, which lose 1 base and 3 bases respectively. The CDR3 goes from the cysteine to the phenylalanine over 15 residues. Only the CDR3 DNA is retained, 45 bases long and in frame from the first base.

The paper's findings and limits, for the study overall: Sampling was restricted to blood, and TCR repertoires in tissues likely differ from the TCR repertoires found in blood. Pairwise subsampling led to the expectation that sequencing depth would affect the degree of clonotype sharing among donors. Because the study included a small number of donors, the genetic and exposure-history diversity represented was limited. Naive subsets generally had larger estimated clonotype richness than memory subsets. Sharing across a handful of donors was observed for about 5% of naive CD4, over 3% of naive CD8, 2% to 2.5% of memory CD4, and around 0.4% of memory CD8 clonotypes. Rarefaction of sorted-subset datasets indicated incomplete sequencing despite the large sequencing depth. Compared with non-shared clonotypes, the clonotypes found in all four sorted-subset donors had higher generation probabilities.

A note on this clone: Its antigen specificity is not known. Base qualities are not recorded, but no much larger clone differs from it by a single base.

TCR CDR3 regions were amplified from genomic DNA by multiplex PCR using the deep immunoSEQ assay. Extracted genomic DNA from each cell subset was distributed evenly across all wells of several immunoSEQ 96-well plates, and each plate was treated as a replicate. For sorted subsets, approximately 0.2 ug of genomic DNA, equivalent to some 33,000 T cell genomes, went into each replicate PCR. The purified libraries were quantified using a Qubit 3.0 fluorometer, sized with a Bioanalyzer 2100, and then quantified again using the KAPA Library Quantification kit. Every immunoSEQ 96-well plate was sequenced on a dedicated single-read 150-cycle Illumina NextSeq 550 flow cell. The authors' analysis ran thus. The immunoSEQ output contained only junctional sequences without quality scores, so filtering could not match that applied to full-length reads. To assign V/J genes and CDR3, sequences were annotated against IMGT germline references using PyIR, a Python wrapper for IgBLAST v1.9. Reads were filtered out if the reads had weak V/J assignments (E-value above 1e-6), no CDR3, stop codons, out-of-frame junctions, or ambiguous translated residues. V3J clonotypes were defined as sequences sharing the same inferred V gene, J gene, and CDR3 amino acid sequence. To compute the percentage overlap between repertoires, the number of shared unique clonotypes was divided by the size of the smaller repertoire. Richness of each repertoire was evaluated using RTK rarefaction, the Chao1 estimator, and Recon v2.1 estimates of unobserved clonotypes. OLGA was used to compute generation probabilities for all TCRbeta clonotypes that the gDNA method yielded from a few donors. TCRdb re-hosts the immuneACCESS table, in-frame sequences only. Its copies lack some clones; in the studies checked, an unresolved V gene accounts for under half of them, and the cause for the rest is not known. V, J and clone size were drawn from that table, and D and trimming were deduced from the DNA. The sample records roughly 2.1 million clones, under 95% of which are singletons. About 1.5% of the sample lies in the top ten.

The rearrangement joined TRBV7-2 to TRBJ2-7, with the D gene uncertain. This clonotype was sampled from a man younger than 35 in good health. Some clones in this sample may be carry-over from other donors' samples. The sequenced sample consisted of naive CD8+ T cells from PBMCs. Sample cell subset or site, as interpreted from the label and publication: CD45RA+CCR7+. The CDR3 region reads CASSLGPLVGYEQYF. The nucleotides are TGTGCCAGCAGCTTAGGCCCACTGGTGGGCTACGAGCAGTACTTC. The CDR3, completed at both ends by the reference TRBV7-2 and TRBJ2-7 genes, gives the full variable domain GAGVSQSPSNKVTEKGKDVELRCDPISGHTALYWYRQSLGQGLEFLIYFQGNSAPDKSGLPSDRFSAERTGGSVSTLTIQRTQQEDSAVYLCASSLGPLVGYEQYFGPGTRLTVT.